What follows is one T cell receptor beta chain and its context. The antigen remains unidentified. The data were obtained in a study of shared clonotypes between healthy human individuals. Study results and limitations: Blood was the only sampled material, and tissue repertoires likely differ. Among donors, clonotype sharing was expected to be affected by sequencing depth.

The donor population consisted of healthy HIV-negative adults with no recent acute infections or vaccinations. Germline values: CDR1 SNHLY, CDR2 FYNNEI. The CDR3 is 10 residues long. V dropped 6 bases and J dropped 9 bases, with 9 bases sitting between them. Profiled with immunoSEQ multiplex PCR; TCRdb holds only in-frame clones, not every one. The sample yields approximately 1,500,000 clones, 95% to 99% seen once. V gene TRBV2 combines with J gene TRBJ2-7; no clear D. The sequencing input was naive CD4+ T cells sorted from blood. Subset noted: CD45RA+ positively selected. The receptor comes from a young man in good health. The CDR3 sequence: CASRGSTQYF. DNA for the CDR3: TGTGCCAGCAGAGGATCGACGCAGTACTTC.